A selection of T cell receptor beta chains follows, all from one sample in a study of lymphopenia after photon versus proton radiotherapy. The table came from immunoSEQ multiplex PCR; TCRdb's copy has only in-frame clones and leaves some out. The sample shows around 160,000 clones, about 85% of them seen only once. The sample here was peripheral blood, taken from a patient treated with photon-based radiotherapy. The receptors were gathered from a man aged 50-60 years with gastric cancer. Each CDR3 is given with its conserved first and last residue. A D gene is named only where the DNA matches it firmly. The listing skips clone size in some rows; elsewhere it reads once, few, many or a size class.

J gene	D gene	clone size	V gene	CDR3 DNA	CDR3 protein
TRBJ2-3	TRBD2	.	TRBV4-1	TGCGCCAGCAGCCAGACCACTAGCGGGAGGGGCACAGATACGCAGTATTTT	CASSQTTSGRGTDTQYF
TRBJ1-1	.	.	TRBV11-2	TGTGCCAGCAGCTCCCCGTGGCGGAACACTGAAGCTTTCTTT	CASSSPWRNTEAFF
TRBJ1-1	.	.	TRBV19	TGTGCCAGTAGAGACAGCCCGAACACTGAAGCTTTCTTT	CASRDSPNTEAFF
TRBJ2-7	TRBD1	once	TRBV19	TGTGCCAGTAGCGCCGGGACAGGGCCCTACGAGCAGTACTTC	CASSAGTGPYEQYF
TRBJ1-1	TRBD1	once	TRBV7-9	TGTGCCAGCAGCTTAGCCGGGACAGGGAACACTGAAGCTTTCTTT	CASSLAGTGNTEAFF
TRBJ2-2	TRBD2	once	TRBV4-3	TGCGCCAGCAGCCAAGAACTCAGACTAGCGGGAGACGGGGAGCTGTTTTTT	CASSQELRLAGDGELFF
TRBJ2-1	.	.	TRBV18	TGTGCCAGCTCACCCTCGGGGGGCAACACCTACAATGAGCAGTTCTTC	CASSPSGGNTYNEQFF
TRBJ1-5	.	.	TRBV7-9	TGTGCCAGCGGGAAGGGCCTCAATCAGCCCCAGCATTTT	CASGKGLNQPQHF
TRBJ2-7	.	.	TRBV10-3	TGTGCCATCAGTGAGTCGTGGGTCAGCTCCTACGAGCAGTACTTC	CAISESWVSSYEQYF
TRBJ2-1	.	.	TRBV4-1	TGCGCCAGCAGCCAAGATCAGGGAATTGGGGGAGAGCAGTTCTTC	CASSQDQGIGGEQFF
TRBJ1-1	.	once	TRBV19	TGTGCCAGTAGTTTGACAGGCTGGAACACTGAAGCTTTCTTT	CASSLTGWNTEAFF
TRBJ2-2	TRBD2	.	TRBV10-3	TGTGCCATCAGTGGGGAGGGCCGCCACTGGACGGACACCGGGGAGCTGTTTTTT	CAISGEGRHWTDTGELFF
TRBJ2-3	.	.	TRBV5-1	TGCGCCAGCAGCTTAGCCACAGATACGCAGTATTTT	CASSLATDTQYF
TRBJ2-7	.	.	TRBV4-3	TGCGCCAGCAGCCAAGATTTTCCTGACAACTCCTACGAGCAGTACTTC	CASSQDFPDNSYEQYF
TRBJ2-3	.	.	TRBV27	TGTGCCAGCAGCCAGACTCGGGTTTTCACAGATACGCAGTATTTT	CASSQTRVFTDTQYF
TRBJ2-2	TRBD1	.	TRBV6-5	TGTGCCAGCAGTATCCGGGACAGGGCTACCGGGGAGCTGTTTTTT	CASSIRDRATGELFF
TRBJ2-7	TRBD1	.	TRBV2	TGTGCCAGCAGTGTGAGACAGGGGGTTGACGAGCAGTACTTC	CASSVRQGVDEQYF
TRBJ1-5	TRBD1	.	TRBV5-5	TGTGCCAGCAGCCATACAGGGGCAGCGCAGCCCCAGCATTTT	CASSHTGAAQPQHF
TRBJ2-3	.	.	TRBV4-1	TGCGCCAGCAGCCAACCCTTCGCCGAGGGGCATACGCAGTATTTT	CASSQPFAEGHTQYF
TRBJ2-7	.	.	TRBV9	TGTGCCAGCAGCGTAGGTACCACCTACGAGCAGTACTTC	CASSVGTTYEQYF
TRBJ2-7	.	.	TRBV2	TGTGCCAGCAGTGATTGGGACGAGCAGTACTTC	CASSDWDEQYF
TRBJ2-7	.	.	TRBV28	TGTGCCAGCAGTTTAAGGGGTTCCCCTCACGAGCAGTACTTC	CASSLRGSPHEQYF
TRBJ2-4	TRBD2	.	TRBV5-6	TGTGCCAGCTGTCAAGCGGGAGGGCCCGAAAACATTCAGTACTTC	CASCQAGGPENIQYF
TRBJ2-1	TRBD2	.	TRBV19	TGTGCCAGTAGTGGGCTAGCGGACCTTTACAATGAGCAGTTCTTC	CASSGLADLYNEQFF
TRBJ2-7	.	.	TRBV10-2	TGCGCCAGCAGCGAAGAAAATAGGGGATCCTACGAGCAGTACTTC	CASSEENRGSYEQYF
TRBJ1-4	.	.	TRBV7-3	TGTGCCAGCAGCTTGGTAAATGAAAAACTGTTTTTT	CASSLVNEKLFF
TRBJ2-1	TRBD2	.	TRBV19	TGTGCCAGTAATTCCGGGACTAGCGGGAAGTGGATTTACAATGAGCAGTTCTTC	CASNSGTSGKWIYNEQFF
TRBJ2-7	.	.	TRBV28	TGTGCCAGCAGTCCTGGTGGGAGCTACGAGCAGTACTTC	CASSPGGSYEQYF
TRBJ1-2	.	.	TRBV5-6	TGTGCCAGCAGCTTGAAGCTTGCACAGGGCGGCTATGGCTACACCTTC	CASSLKLAQGGYGYTF
TRBJ2-7	TRBD2	.	TRBV5-1	TGCGCCAGCAGTGGTAGCGGGAGGGCCTCCTCCTCCTACGAGCAGTACTTC	CASSGSGRASSSYEQYF
TRBJ1-4	.	.	TRBV15	TGTGCCACCAGCAGACAGTCCTTGAACGAAAAACTGTTTTTT	CATSRQSLNEKLFF
TRBJ1-1	.	few	TRBV12-5	TGTGCTAGTGGTTTGTCCTACATGAACACTGAAGCTTTCTTT	CASGLSYMNTEAFF
TRBJ2-2	.	.	TRBV28	TGTGCCAGCGTCCCAGGAGTAGCCGGGGAGCTGTTTTTT	CASVPGVAGELFF
TRBJ2-7	.	.	TRBV5-6	TGTGCCAGCAGCTTGGAAACTCCCTCCTACGAGCAGTACTTC	CASSLETPSYEQYF
TRBJ1-2	.	.	TRBV5-5	TGTGCCAGCAGCTTGGATCGAGATGGCTACACCTTC	CASSLDRDGYTF
TRBJ1-2	TRBD1	.	TRBV5-1	TGCGCCAGCAGCTCCATACAGGGGGACTATGGCTACACCTTC	CASSSIQGDYGYTF
TRBJ1-1	.	.	TRBV19	TGTGCCAGTAGTATCGGCCCTGGGGCAGCCAACACTGAAGCTTTCTTT	CASSIGPGAANTEAFF
TRBJ2-1	TRBD2	.	TRBV5-6	TGTGCCAGCAGCTCCCTAGCGGTCCGTATTAATGAGCAGTTCTTC	CASSSLAVRINEQFF
TRBJ2-6	.	.	TRBV5-1	TGCGCCAGCAGCTTATACAGGGCTGGGGCCAACGTCCTGACTTTC	CASSLYRAGANVLTF
TRBJ2-3	.	once	TRBV18	TGTGCCAGCTCACCTTTCCCCCCAGGCAGGGATACGCAGTATTTT	CASSPFPPGRDTQYF
TRBJ1-5	.	once	TRBV7-6	TGTGCCAGCAGCTTAGAAGGTGGTATTAGCAATCAGCCCCAGCATTTT	CASSLEGGISNQPQHF
TRBJ1-2	.	.	TRBV30	TGTGCCTGGAGATCCCGACAGGAGCTCTATGGCTACACCTTC	CAWRSRQELYGYTF
TRBJ2-1	.	.	TRBV5-5	TGTGCCAGCAGCTTAACAGGGAGCTCCTACAATGAGCAGTTCTTC	CASSLTGSSYNEQFF
TRBJ2-3	.	once	TRBV4-1	TGCGCCAGCAGCCAGCGCCTTACAGATACGCAGTATTTT	CASSQRLTDTQYF
TRBJ2-7	TRBD1	.	TRBV6-5	TGTGCCAGCAGGGGGACAGGTATCTACGAGCAGTACTTC	CASRGTGIYEQYF
TRBJ2-2	.	.	TRBV19	TGTGCCAGTAGTATTTCGGTAGCGGTGAACACCGGGGAGCTGTTTTTT	CASSISVAVNTGELFF
TRBJ2-1	TRBD2	.	TRBV11-2	TGTGCCAGCAGCTGGTCGGGACTAGCGGGAGTAAGTGTCAATGAGCAGTTCTTC	CASSWSGLAGVSVNEQFF
TRBJ1-1	.	.	TRBV28	TGTGCCAGCAGTTTCCGGACGGACACTGAAGCTTTCTTT	CASSFRTDTEAFF
TRBJ1-1	.	.	TRBV7-9	TGTGCCAGCAGCTTATACACTGAAGCTTTCTTT	CASSLYTEAFF
TRBJ1-2	.	.	TRBV18	TGTGCCAGCTCCCAACAGAAGGGGATTGACTATGGCTACACCTTC	CASSQQKGIDYGYTF
TRBJ2-5	TRBD1	.	TRBV28	TGTGCCAGCAGTTTGTCCTCAAAGGGACAGCCTCAAGAGACCCAGTACTTC	CASSLSSKGQPQETQYF
TRBJ2-7	TRBD1	.	TRBV5-1	TGCGCCAGCAGCCTCGGCCGGGCAGGGGGCGTCGAGCAGTACTTC	CASSLGRAGGVEQYF
TRBJ1-2	.	.	TRBV30	TGTGCCTGGTCCCCGGCTAACTATGGCTACACCTTC	CAWSPANYGYTF
TRBJ1-1	TRBD1	once	TRBV28	TGTGCCAGCTTCGAGGGACAGGGGCGTAACACTGAAGCTTTCTTT	CASFEGQGRNTEAFF
TRBJ1-2	.	.	TRBV28	TGTGCCAGCACCCAACCCAGCCTAAACTATGGCTACACCTTC	CASTQPSLNYGYTF